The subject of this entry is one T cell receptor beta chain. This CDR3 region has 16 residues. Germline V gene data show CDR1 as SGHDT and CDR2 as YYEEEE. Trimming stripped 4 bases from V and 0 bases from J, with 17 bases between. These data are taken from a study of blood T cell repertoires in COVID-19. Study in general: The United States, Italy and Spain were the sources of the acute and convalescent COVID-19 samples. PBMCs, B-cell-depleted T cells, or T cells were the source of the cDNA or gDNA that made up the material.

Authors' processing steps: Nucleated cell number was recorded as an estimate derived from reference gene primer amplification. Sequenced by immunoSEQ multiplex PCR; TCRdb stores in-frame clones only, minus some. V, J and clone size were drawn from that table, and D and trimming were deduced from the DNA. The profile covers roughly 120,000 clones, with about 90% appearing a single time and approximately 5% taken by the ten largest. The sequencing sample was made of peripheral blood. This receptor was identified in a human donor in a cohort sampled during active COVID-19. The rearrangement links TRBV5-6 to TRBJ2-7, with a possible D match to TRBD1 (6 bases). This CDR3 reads CASSTVGLDSSYEQYF. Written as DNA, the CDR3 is TGTGCCAGCAGCACGGTAGGCTTGGACAGCTCCTACGAGCAGTACTTC.